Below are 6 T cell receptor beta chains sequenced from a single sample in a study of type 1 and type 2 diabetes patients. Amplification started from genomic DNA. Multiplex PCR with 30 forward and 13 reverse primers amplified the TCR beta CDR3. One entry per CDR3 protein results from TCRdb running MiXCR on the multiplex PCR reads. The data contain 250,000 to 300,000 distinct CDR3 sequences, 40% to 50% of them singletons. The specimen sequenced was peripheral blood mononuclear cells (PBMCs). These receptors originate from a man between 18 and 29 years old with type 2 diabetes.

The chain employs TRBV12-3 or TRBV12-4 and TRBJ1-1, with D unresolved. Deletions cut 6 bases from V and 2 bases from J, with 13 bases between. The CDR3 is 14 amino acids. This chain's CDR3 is CASRADGANTEAFF. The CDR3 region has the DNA TGTGCCAGCAGGGCGGACGGAGCCAACACTGAAGCTTTCTTT.

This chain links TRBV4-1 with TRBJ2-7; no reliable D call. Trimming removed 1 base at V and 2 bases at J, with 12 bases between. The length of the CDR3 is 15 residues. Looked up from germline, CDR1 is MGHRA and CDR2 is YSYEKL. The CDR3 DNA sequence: TGCGCCAGCAGCCAAGGGGGTGGCGGAACCTACGAGCAGTACTTC. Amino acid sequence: CASSQGGGGTYEQYF.

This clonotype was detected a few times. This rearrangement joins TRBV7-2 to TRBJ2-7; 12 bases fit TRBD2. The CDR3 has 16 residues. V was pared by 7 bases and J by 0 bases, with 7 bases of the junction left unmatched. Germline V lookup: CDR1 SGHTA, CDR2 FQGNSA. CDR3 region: CASTALAGGSSYEQYF. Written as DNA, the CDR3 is TGTGCCAGCACCGCACTAGCGGGGGGCAGCTCCTACGAGCAGTACTTC.

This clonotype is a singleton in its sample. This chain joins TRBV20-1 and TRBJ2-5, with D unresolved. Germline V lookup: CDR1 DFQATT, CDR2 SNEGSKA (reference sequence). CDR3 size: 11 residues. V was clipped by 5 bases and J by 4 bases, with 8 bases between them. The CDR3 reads CSAALRETQYF. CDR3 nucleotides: TGCAGTGCTGCCCTGAGAGAGACCCAGTACTTC.

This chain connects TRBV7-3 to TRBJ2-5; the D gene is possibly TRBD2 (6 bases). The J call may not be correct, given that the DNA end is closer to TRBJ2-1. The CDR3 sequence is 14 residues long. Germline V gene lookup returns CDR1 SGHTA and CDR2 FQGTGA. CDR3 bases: TGTGCCAGCAGCTCCGGGAGTGAAAACAATGAGCAGTTCTTC. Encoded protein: CASSSGSENNEQFF.

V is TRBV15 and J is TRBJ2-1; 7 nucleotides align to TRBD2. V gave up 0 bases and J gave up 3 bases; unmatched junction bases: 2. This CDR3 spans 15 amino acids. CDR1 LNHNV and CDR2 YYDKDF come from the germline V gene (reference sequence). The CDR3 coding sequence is TGTGCCACCAGCAGAGATCTAGCGGACTACAATGAGCAGTTCTTC. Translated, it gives CATSRDLADYNEQFF.